These 12 T cell receptor beta chains originate from one sample sequenced in a study of cytotoxic CD8 clonotypes in ibrutinib-treated CLL. Only in-frame clones appear in the TCRdb table, and some are missing; sequencing was by immunoSEQ multiplex PCR. Of under 200,000 clones in the sample, roughly four fifths are singletons; the top ten hold approximately 2%. This material consisted of PBMCs, taken after 12 months of ibrutinib treatment. The receptors originated from a human donor with chronic lymphocytic leukemia.

The gene calls are TRBV7-4 and TRBJ1-5; D unresolved. Trimming shortened V by 3 bases and J by 4 bases, and 1 base separated the two germline ends. The CDR3 totals 11 residues. The germline CDR1 and CDR2 sequences are SGHVT and SQSDAQ. The CDR3 sequence: CASSLNQPQHF. The CDR3 nucleotides are TGTGCCAGCAGCTTGAATCAGCCCCAGCATTTT.

V usage is TRBV5-5 and J usage is TRBJ2-7, with 10 nucleotides matching TRBD1. The length of the CDR3 is 15 residues. Losses at the gene ends were 5 bases for V and 4 bases for J; bases not matched to a gene: 9. The germline V gene encodes CDR1 SGHKS and CDR2 YYEKEE (reference sequence). The CDR3 reads CASSTPGTGDYEQYF. CDR3 coding DNA: TGTGCCAGCAGTACCCCCGGGACAGGGGATTACGAGCAGTACTTC.

On this clone itself: One end of the junction is discordant with germline, which a read error may explain. CDR3 protein: CASRLDPGQMGEQYF. The CDR3 DNA is TGTGCCAGCAGATTAGATCCGGGACAGATGGGCGAGCAGTACTTC. The J gene is TRBJ2-7, the V gene TRBV11-2; 7 bases match TRBD1. The CDR3 is 15 amino acids. CDR1 and CDR2 (germline): SGHAT, FQNNGV. Supplemented by reference TRBV11-2 and TRBJ2-7, the full variable domain reads EAGVAQSPRYKIIEKRQSVAFWCNPISGHATLYWYQQILGQGPKLLIQFQNNGVVDDSQLPKDRFSAERLKGVDSTLKIQPAKLEDSAVYLCASRLDPGQMGEQYFGPGTRLTVT.

The chain couples TRBV6-5 to TRBJ2-1; perhaps TRBD1 as D (6 bases). Germline V CDR1 and CDR2: MNHEY, SVGAGI. The CDR3 extends over 13 amino acids. The V end lost 2 bases, the J end lost 10 bases, and 12 bases lay between the germline ends. Written as DNA, the CDR3 is TGTGCCAGCAGTTACCTTCCTGACAGGGAGCAGTTCTTC. This codes for CASSYLPDREQFF.

The sample holds a few counts of this clone. The chain recombines TRBV2 with TRBJ1-6; 9 nucleotides align to TRBD1. After removal of 7 bases from V and 7 bases from J, the junction contained 2 bases not matched to a gene. The CDR3 is 13 residues long. Looked up from germline, CDR1 is SNHLY and CDR2 is FYNNEI. CDR3 sequence (DNA): TGTGCCAGCACCGGGACAGGGAATTCACCCCTCCACTTT. It yields the protein CASTGTGNSPLHF.

V gene TRBV7-2 combines with J gene TRBJ2-3; D remains unclear. Germline V lookup: CDR1 SGHTA, CDR2 FQGNSA. CDR3 size: 15 residues. The V end lost 0 bases, the J end lost 2 bases, and 9 bases lay between the germline ends. The CDR3 bases are TGTGCCAGCAGCTTAGCGACTGGGTACACAGATACGCAGTATTTT. Its protein is CASSLATGYTDTQYF.

The chain combines TRBV7-3 with TRBJ1-5; D is undetermined. V was shortened by 0 bases and J by 7 bases, with 7 bases between the two germline ends. CDR3 length equals 13 residues. CDR1 and CDR2 (germline): SGHTA, FQGTGA. The CDR3 loop reads CASSLTRGQPQHF. The CDR3 DNA follows: TGTGCCAGCAGCTTAACCCGTGGCCAGCCCCAGCATTTT.

This clone was seen a few times. The chain links TRBV18 to TRBJ2-5; tentatively, D is TRBD1 (5 bases). Germline values: CDR1 KGHSH, CDR2 LQKENI. This CDR3 contains 13 residues. V shed 1 base and J shed 4 bases, with 7 bases lying between them. This chain's CDR3 is CASSPRQGETQYF. The CDR3 bases are TGTGCCAGCTCACCACGGCAGGGAGAGACCCAGTACTTC.

V gene TRBV28 combines with J gene TRBJ2-5; no firm D call. This CDR3 contains 15 residues. Germline CDR1 MDHEN, CDR2 SYDVKM. The ends were cut back, 2 bases at V and 3 bases at J, with 13 bases in the middle. The CDR3 spells CASSLSRRLEETQYF. The CDR3 nucleotides are TGTGCCAGCAGTTTAAGTCGGCGATTAGAAGAGACCCAGTACTTC.

V is TRBV30 and J is TRBJ1-6; no firm D call. The V and J ends lost 4 bases and 2 bases respectively, with 9 bases between them. The CDR3 extends over 14 amino acids. Germline values: CDR1 GTSNPN, CDR2 SVGIG (reference sequence). The CDR3 is CAWTPGTYNSPLHF. CDR3 in DNA: TGTGCCTGGACCCCAGGCACCTATAATTCACCCCTCCACTTT.

The chain joins TRBV6-4 to TRBJ2-2; the match to TRBD2 covers 7 bases. After removal of 4 bases from V and 4 bases from J, the junction contained 3 bases not matched to a gene. Germline-derived CDR1 and CDR2 are MRHNA and SNTAGT. The CDR3 covers 14 residues. The CDR3 sequence: CASSAREGTGELFF. CDR3 in DNA: TGTGCCAGCAGTGCCAGGGAGGGCACCGGGGAGCTGTTTTTT.

This rearrangement joins TRBV10-2 to TRBJ1-2; 7 bases map to TRBD1. V trimming: 2 bases; J trimming: 4 bases; junction bases outside the gene matches: 4. Per germline, CDR1 WSHSY and CDR2 SAAADI. The CDR3 totals 14 residues. The CDR3 is CASSETGTAYGYTF. Written as DNA, the CDR3 is TGCGCCAGCAGTGAGACCGGGACAGCCTATGGCTACACCTTC.